The 20 T cell receptor beta chains reported below all come from one sample, sequenced in a study of tumor-infiltrating lymphocytes in primary liver carcinoma. Investigators took RNA and DNA out together from 20-30 mg of unsorted bulk tissue. Starting material of approximately 500 ng total RNA yielded TCR beta cDNA via a constant-region primer. ARM-PCR was slightly modified, and three nested multiplex PCR rounds with it gave rise to the TCR beta libraries. Both of the initial two PCR rounds ran for around 9 cycles and employed TRBV1-TRBV30 forward primers alongside a C-beta reverse primer. MiXCR, applied by TCRdb to the multiplex PCR reads, yields one record per CDR3 protein. The sample records tens of thousands of distinct CDR3 sequences, around 66% being singletons. What was sequenced was liver tumor tissue from sampling region 3. Subset of the sample: tumor region T3, left-lateral pole. The receptor set was obtained from a woman in her twenties or thirties with primary liver carcinoma and hepatitis B virus infection.

Comment on this clonotype: Sequence at one end of the junction differs from germline and may be a read error. For the CDR3, the DNA is TGTGCCTGCAGTTTCGACCCTGAAGCTTTCTTT. Protein sequence: CACSFDPEAFF. V is TRBV12-3 or TRBV12-4 and J is TRBJ1-1; D remains unclear. The CDR3 loop spans 11 amino acids.

The sample holds a few counts of this clonotype. The junction does not match germline at one end; this may be a read error. The rearrangement links TRBV29-1 to TRBJ2-2; no definite D call. The germline CDR1 and CDR2 sequences are SQVTM and ANQGSEA. CDR3 length: 13 residues. The CDR3 DNA reads as TGCAGCGTTGGGAGACAAGACACTGGGGAGCTGTTTTTT. It yields the protein CSVGRQDTGELFF.

This clonotype was counted once. The final CDR3 position lacks the conserved phenylalanine or tryptophan, pointing to a likely read error. This rearrangement joins TRBV28 to TRBJ1-5; D is possibly TRBD1 (6 bases). The germline V gene has CDR1 MDHEN and CDR2 SYDVKM. This CDR3 has 12 amino acids. The CDR3 bases are TGTGCCAGCTGTTTAGGGGGTCAGCCCCAGCATCTT. It codes for CASCLGGQPQHL.

About this clonotype itself: The germline gene is not matched at one end of the junction; a read error may be the cause. The V and J genes are TRBV10-3 and TRBJ1-6; D is unresolved. The CDR3 length is 14 residues. Germline V CDR1 and CDR2: ENHRY, SYGVKD. The CDR3 reads CANSHDKGGSPLQF. The DNA of the CDR3 is TGTGCCAACAGCCACGACAAGGGAGGATCACCCCTCCAGTTT.

The rearrangement uses TRBV25-1 and TRBJ2-3; 7 nucleotides align to TRBD1. The last part of the DNA fits TRBJ1-5 better; the J call may be wrong. CDR1 MGHDK and CDR2 SYGVNS come from the germline V gene. The CDR3 is made up of 15 amino acids. The CDR3 sequence is CVTSGGGTFGDTQHF. Written as DNA, the CDR3 is TGTGTCACCTCAGGAGGGGGCACCTTCGGGGATACGCAGCATTTT.

The chain is built from TRBV5-4 and TRBJ1-1, with no clear D. With 6 bases removed from V and 6 bases from J, the gap between germline ends came to 21 bases. CDR3 length: 15 residues. Germline V CDR1 and CDR2: SGHNT, YYREEE (reference sequence). The CDR3 nucleotides are TGTGCCAGCAACTGGTCCGGGGTCGAGTACTCTGAAGCTTTCTTT. Translating it yields CASNWSGVEYSEAFF.

This clonotype has just a few counts. Germline is not matched at one junction end, which may reflect a read error. The CDR3 loop reads CVSSLVGSTNTGELFF. The DNA of the CDR3 is TGTGTCAGCAGCTTAGTGGGGAGTACGAACACCGGGGAGCTGTTTTTC. The rearrangement uses TRBV11-1 and TRBJ2-2; a weak D match, TRBD2 (5 bases). Germline V gives CDR1 SGHAT, CDR2 FQDESV (reference sequence). CDR3 length: 16 residues.

The gene calls are TRBV11-2 and TRBJ2-7, with 7 bases fitting TRBD2. The germline V gene has CDR1 SGHAT and CDR2 FQNNGV. With V trimmed by 1 base and J by 3 bases, 9 bases remained unmatched. The CDR3 sequence is 16 residues long. In DNA, the CDR3 is TGTGCCAGCAGCTTAGGCGGGGCGGGGGTTCTCTACGAGCAGTACTTC. It codes for CASSLGGAGVLYEQYF.

The gene calls are TRBV11-2 and TRBJ1-2; D is possibly TRBD1 (5 bases). The ends were cut back, 7 bases at V and 8 bases at J, with 17 bases in the middle. CDR1 is SGHAT, CDR2 FQNNGV, per germline. CDR3 size: 13 residues. The CDR3: CASTRGGDGGYTF. The CDR3 DNA reads TGTGCCAGCACTCGGGGGGGGGACGGAGGCTACACCTTC.

This clonotype appeared a few times. The rearrangement links TRBV7-9 to TRBJ2-2, with a tentative D call TRBD1 (5 bases). V was shortened by 1 base and J by 5 bases, with 14 bases between the two germline ends. The CDR3 covers 16 residues. The germline gives CDR1 SEHNR, CDR2 FQNEAQ (reference sequence). DNA for the CDR3: TGTGCCAGCAGCTTAGTTCTTCAGGGTTGGACCGGGGAGCTGTTTTTT. It encodes CASSLVLQGWTGELFF.

The chain is built from TRBV29-1 and TRBJ1-1; possible D gene TRBD1, 5 bases. The germline CDR1 and CDR2 sequences are SQVTM and ANQGSEA. The CDR3 totals 15 residues. CDR3 loop: CDVGPRQSLNTEAFF. The CDR3 region has the DNA TGCGACGTTGGCCCGAGACAGAGCCTGAACACTGAAGCTTTCTTT.

To note about this clonotype: The junction does not match germline at one end; this may be a read error. This chain connects TRBV4-3 to TRBJ2-2; D call uncertain. CDR1 LGHNA and CDR2 YSLEER come from the germline V gene. This CDR3 has 16 amino acids. The CDR3 protein is CASSQEAETLTGELLF. Written as DNA, the CDR3 is TGCGCCAGCAGCCAAGAGGCGGAGACCCTCACCGGAGAGCTGCTTTTT.

The table lists this clonotype with many counts. This chain connects TRBV2 to TRBJ2-3; 9 nucleotides match TRBD2. CDR3 length: 15 amino acids. CDR1 and CDR2 from the germline V gene are SNHLY and FYNNEI. V was pared by 8 bases and J by 0 bases, with 6 bases of the junction left unmatched. DNA for the CDR3: TGTGCCAGCGCTAGCGGGACGGCGAGCACAGATACGCAGTATTTT. It yields the protein CASASGTASTDTQYF.

For this clonotype: Just one base apart from a much larger clone, this may be a read error. V is TRBV12-3 or TRBV12-4 and J is TRBJ1-1, with D possibly being TRBD1 (6 bases). This CDR3 is built from 15 residues. CDR3 region: CASNRSDRLNTEAFF. CDR3 bases: TGTGCCAGCAATCGCTCGGACAGACTGAACACTGAAGCCTTCTTT.

This chain connects TRBV6-1 to TRBJ1-2; no reliable D call. Trimming removed 1 base from V and 5 bases from J, with 23 bases in between. The germline CDR1 and CDR2 sequences are MNHNS and SASEGT. The CDR3 sequence is 18 residues long. The CDR3 DNA sequence: TGTGCCAGCAGTGAAGGGTTCCTGCTCCTTAGGTCCAAGTATGGCTACACCTTC. This codes for CASSEGFLLLRSKYGYTF.

On this clonotype: Its ends do not fully match the called genes, so a read error is possible. The chain employs TRBV7-8 and TRBJ1-5; the D gene is possibly TRBD1 (6 bases). The germline V gene has CDR1 SGHVS and CDR2 FQNEAQ. The CDR3 is 14 amino acids. The CDR3 loop is CASSLSQGTQSQQF. As DNA, the CDR3 is TGTGCCAGCAGCTTATCACAGGGCACTCAGTCCCAGCAATTT.

There are many counts of this clonotype. The chain combines TRBV29-1 with TRBJ2-3; D is possibly TRBD1 (8 bases). CDR1 and CDR2 from the germline V gene are SQVTM and ANQGSEA. The CDR3 loop spans 14 amino acids. V was clipped by 6 bases and J by 0 bases, with 13 bases between them. The CDR3 DNA reads as TGCAGCGTACACAGGGGGGGGAGCACAGATACGCAGTATTTT. This codes for CSVHRGGSTDTQYF.

The chain uses TRBV29-1 and TRBJ1-5; 8 positions agree with TRBD1. The CDR3 runs 13 residues. Trimming removed 6 bases from V and 3 bases from J; junction bases left unmatched: 4. Germline CDR1 reads SQVTM; CDR2 reads ANQGSEA. The DNA for the CDR3 is TGCAGCGTAGAACAGGGGGTCAATCAGCCCCAGCATTTT. Translating it yields CSVEQGVNQPQHF.

This clonotype counts as medium-sized. V is TRBV28 and J is TRBJ2-6; D might be TRBD1 (6 bases). The CDR3 totals 17 residues. Germline lookup yields CDR1 MDHEN and CDR2 SYDVKM. Trimming removed 2 bases from V and 0 bases from J, with 11 bases in between. As DNA, the CDR3 is TGTGCCAGCAGTTTAAACAGGGTGAGCTCTGGGGCCAACGTCCTGACTTTC. Encoded protein: CASSLNRVSSGANVLTF.

Details on this clonotype: This may arise from a read error, as a much more abundant clone is one base away. V gene TRBV11-2 combines with J gene TRBJ2-7, with unresolved D. CDR1 is SGHAT and CDR2 is FQNNGV in the germline V gene. CDR3 length: 15 amino acids. V was pared by 0 bases and J by 0 bases, with 9 bases between. CDR3: CASSLDGFTSYEQYF. The CDR3 DNA follows: TGTGCCAGCAGCTTAGATGGGTTTACCTCCTACGAGCAGTACTTC.